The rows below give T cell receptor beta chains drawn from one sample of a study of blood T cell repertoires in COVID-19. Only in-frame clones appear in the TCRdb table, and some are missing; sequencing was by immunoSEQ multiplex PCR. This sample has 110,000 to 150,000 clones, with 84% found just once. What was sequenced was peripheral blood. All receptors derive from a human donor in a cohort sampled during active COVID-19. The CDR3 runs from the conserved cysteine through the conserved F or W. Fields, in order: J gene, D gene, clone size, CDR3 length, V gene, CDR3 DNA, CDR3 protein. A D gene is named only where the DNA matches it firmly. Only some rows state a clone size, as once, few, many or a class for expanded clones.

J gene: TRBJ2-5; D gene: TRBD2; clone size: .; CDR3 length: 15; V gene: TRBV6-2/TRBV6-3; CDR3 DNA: TGTGCCAGCAGCCAACTAGCGGGGGTGGGAGAGACCCAGTACTTC; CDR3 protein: CASSQLAGVGETQYF
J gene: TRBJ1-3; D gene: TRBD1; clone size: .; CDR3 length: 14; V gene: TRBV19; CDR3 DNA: TGTGCCATCGGGGACAGGGGTGGTGGAAACACCATATATTTT; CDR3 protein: CAIGDRGGGNTIYF
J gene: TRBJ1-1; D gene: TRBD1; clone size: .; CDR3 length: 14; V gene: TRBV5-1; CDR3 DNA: TGCGCCAGCAGCCCCAGGGGGGAAAACACTGAAGCTTTCTTT; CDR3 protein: CASSPRGENTEAFF
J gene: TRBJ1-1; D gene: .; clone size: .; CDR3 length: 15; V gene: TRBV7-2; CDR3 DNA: TGTGCCAGCAGCCTCTCGGCAGGGATGCCGAATGAAGCTTTCTTT; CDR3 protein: CASSLSAGMPNEAFF
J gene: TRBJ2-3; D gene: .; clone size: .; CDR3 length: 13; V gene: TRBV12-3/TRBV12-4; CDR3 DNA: TGTGCCACACGGGGATACCTGTCAGATACGCAGTATTTT; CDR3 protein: CATRGYLSDTQYF
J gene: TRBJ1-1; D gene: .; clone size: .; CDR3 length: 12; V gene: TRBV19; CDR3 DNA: TGTGCCAGTAGTAGCCATGGGGGGGAAGCTTTCTTT; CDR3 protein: CASSSHGGEAFF
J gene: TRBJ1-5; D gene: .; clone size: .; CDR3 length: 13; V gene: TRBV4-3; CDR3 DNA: TGCGCCAGCAGCCAAGATCGCCGGCAGCCCCAGCATTTT; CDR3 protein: CASSQDRRQPQHF
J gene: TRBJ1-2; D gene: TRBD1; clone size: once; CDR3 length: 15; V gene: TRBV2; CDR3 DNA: TGTGCCAGCAGTGAAAGGCAGGGGGTCGGTTATGGCTACACCTTC; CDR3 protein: CASSERQGVGYGYTF
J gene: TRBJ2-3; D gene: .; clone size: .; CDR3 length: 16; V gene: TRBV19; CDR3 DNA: TGTGCCAGTAGTAGGAGACTAGAGACTAGCACAGATACGCAGTATTTT; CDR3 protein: CASSRRLETSTDTQYF
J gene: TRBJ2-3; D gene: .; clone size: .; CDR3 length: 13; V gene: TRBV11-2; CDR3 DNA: TGTGCCAGCAGCTTAGTGTATAGAGATACGCAGTATTTT; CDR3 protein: CASSLVYRDTQYF
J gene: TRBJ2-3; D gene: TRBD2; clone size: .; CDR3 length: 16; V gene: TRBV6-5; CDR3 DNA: TGTGCCAGCAGTTACTCTTCCGGGACTAGCCTCGGGACGCAGTATTTT; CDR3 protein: CASSYSSGTSLGTQYF
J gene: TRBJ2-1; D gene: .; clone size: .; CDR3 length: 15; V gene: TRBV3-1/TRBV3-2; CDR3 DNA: TGTGCCAGCAGCCAACTTTCTTCCTCCTACAATGAGCAGTTCTTC; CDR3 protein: CASSQLSSSYNEQFF
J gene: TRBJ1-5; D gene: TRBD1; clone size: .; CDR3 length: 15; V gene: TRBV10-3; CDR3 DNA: TGTGCCATCAGTGAGGGGACAGGGGGGAATCAGCCCCAGCATTTT; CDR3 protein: CAISEGTGGNQPQHF
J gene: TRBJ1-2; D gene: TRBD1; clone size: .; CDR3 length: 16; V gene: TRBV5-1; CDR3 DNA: TGCGCCAGCAGCTTGGGCGGGACAGGGACTAACTATGGCTACACCTTC; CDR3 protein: CASSLGGTGTNYGYTF
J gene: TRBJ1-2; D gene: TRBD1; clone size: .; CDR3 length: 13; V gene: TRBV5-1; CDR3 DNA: TGCGCCAGCAGCTTGGGACAGGGAGTCGGCTACACCTTC; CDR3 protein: CASSLGQGVGYTF
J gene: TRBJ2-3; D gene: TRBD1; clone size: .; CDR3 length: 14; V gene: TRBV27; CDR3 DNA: TGTGCCAGCAGTCTGGACAGGGGATCTGATACGCAGTATTTT; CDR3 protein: CASSLDRGSDTQYF
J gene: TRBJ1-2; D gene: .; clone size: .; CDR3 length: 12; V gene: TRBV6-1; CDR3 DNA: TGTGCCAGCAGTGAGGCGGATTATGGCTACACCTTC; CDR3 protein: CASSEADYGYTF
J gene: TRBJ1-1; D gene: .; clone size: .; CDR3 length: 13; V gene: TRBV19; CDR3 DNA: TGTGCCAGTAGTATGGCCAGGGGAGCTGAAGCTTTCTTT; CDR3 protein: CASSMARGAEAFF
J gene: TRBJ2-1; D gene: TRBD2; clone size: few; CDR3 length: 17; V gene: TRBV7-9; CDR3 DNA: TGTGCCAGCAGCCCCCGGACTAGCGGGAGGGTCTACAATGAGCAGTTCTTC; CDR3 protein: CASSPRTSGRVYNEQFF